This T cell receptor (beta chain) originates from a study of OX40 agonist ivuxolimab in advanced cancers. Assay used: immunoSEQ multiplex PCR; TCRdb lists only in-frame clones, some missing. Of around 59,000 clones in the sample, around nine tenths were seen once. Trimming took 5 bases from V and 8 from J; bases not matched to a gene: 20. This CDR3 spans 17 amino acids. Germline loops: CDR1 SGHVS, CDR2 FNYEAQ. The clonotype originates from an adult with an advanced solid tumor such as melanoma, head and neck, liver or kidney cancer. The sample consisted of CD4+ or CD8+ T cells sorted from blood, taken in a trial of the OX40 agonist ivuxolimab. The chain links TRBV7-6 to TRBJ2-7; TRBD1 matches 8 bases. CDR3 residues: CASSNRVKDRVKSKQYF. CDR3 in DNA: TGTGCCAGCAGCAATAGGGTCAAGGACAGGGTTAAATCAAAGCAGTACTTC.